The 18 T cell receptor beta chains presented below share a single source sample, sequenced in a study of breast tumors, draining lymph nodes, adjacent tissues. Breast cancer patients provided tissue from their axillary draining lymph nodes. Via MiXCR, TCRdb re-called the multiplex PCR reads, giving one row per CDR3 protein. Of some 250,000 distinct CDR3 sequences in the sample, nearly 35% were seen once. Source material: axillary lymph node tissue. The origin of the receptors is a female donor with breast cancer. Some clones in this sample may be carry-over from other donors' samples.

This clonotype was counted many times. The chain combines TRBV6-2 or TRBV6-3 with TRBJ1-6, with 8 bases matching TRBD1. The CDR3 runs to 14 residues. Germline V lookup: CDR1 MNHEY, CDR2 SVGEGT. The V and J ends lost 2 bases and 10 bases, in that order; junction bases with no gene match: 4. This chain's CDR3 is CASSYGQGNSPLHF. For the CDR3, the DNA is TGTGCCAGCAGTTACGGACAGGGTAACTCACCCCTCCACTTT.

DNA of the CDR3: TGTGCCAGCAGCAAGGGGACTAGCTATATCACAGATACGCAGTATTTT. Its translation is CASSKGTSYITDTQYF. The rearrangement uses TRBV7-2 and TRBJ2-3; 9 nucleotides agree with TRBD2. This CDR3 is built from 16 residues. The junction had 8 bases not matched to a gene; V was cut back by 5 bases and J by 2 bases. Germline assignment: CDR1 SGHTA and CDR2 FQGNSA.

In this sample, this clonotype turned up many times. The rearrangement joins TRBV20-1 to TRBJ2-3, with TRBD2 matching over 16 bases. The CDR3 length is 15 residues. Germline values: CDR1 DFQATT, CDR2 SNEGSKA (reference sequence). V shed 6 bases, J shed 3 bases, and the junction held 3 bases outside the gene matches. Here the CDR3 DNA reads TGCAGTGCAGGGACTAGCGGGGGGGCGACAGATACGCAGTATTTT. Its translation is CSAGTSGGATDTQYF.

This clonotype was seen only once. The chain combines TRBV7-3 with TRBJ2-7, with TRBD1 matching over 7 bases. CDR3 length equals 15 residues. J gave up 4 bases and V 2 bases, and 8 bases lay outside the gene matches. CDR1 is SGHTA and CDR2 is FQGTGA in the germline V gene. CDR3 sequence (DNA): TGTGCCAGCAGCTTAGGGGCCGGGACAGCATACGAGCAGTACTTC. Translating it yields CASSLGAGTAYEQYF.

This clonotype has at least ten counts. The chain has TRBV12-5 and TRBJ1-5, with D unclear. This CDR3 is built from 15 residues. The germline gives CDR1 LGHNT, CDR2 FRNRAP. V lost 0 bases and J 0 bases, leaving 6 bases between the germline ends. The CDR3 protein is CASGLVGRSNQPQHF. CDR3 sequence (DNA): TGTGCTAGTGGTTTGGTAGGGCGTAGCAATCAGCCCCAGCATTTT.

This clonotype was observed once. The CDR3 ends on some other residue instead of the conserved phenylalanine or tryptophan, so this is likely a read error. V is TRBV7-2 and J is TRBJ2-7, with D possibly matching TRBD1 (6 bases). The CDR3 sequence is 14 residues long. V lost 4 bases and J 5 bases, leaving 15 bases between the germline ends. Germline CDR1 reads SGHTA; CDR2 reads FQGNSA. The CDR3 coding sequence is TGTGCCAGCAGCTCTCAACTCTCAGGGGACGAGCAGTACCAC. Translation: CASSSQLSGDEQYH.

This clonotype was seen repeatedly, ten times or more. The chain links TRBV24-1 to TRBJ2-2; 10 nucleotides line up with TRBD2. This CDR3 region has 16 residues. The V segment lost 7 bases and the J segment 2 bases; nucleotides outside the gene matches: 6. In germline, CDR1 is KGHDR, CDR2 SFDVKD. The CDR3 bases are TGTGCCACCAGCTCCTCTAGCGGGGGCAACACCGGGGAGCTGTTTTTT. Its translation: CATSSSSGGNTGELFF.

This clonotype was found many times. The chain uses TRBV9 and TRBJ1-4; 9 bases are shared with TRBD1. The J segment lost 7 bases and the V segment lost 4 bases, leaving 11 bases of the junction unmatched. The CDR3 loop spans 16 amino acids. Germline assignment: CDR1 SGDLS and CDR2 YYNGEE. The CDR3 sequence: CASSPQPGTGIEKLFF. The CDR3 DNA reads TGTGCCAGCAGCCCGCAACCCGGGACAGGGATTGAAAAACTGTTTTTT.

This clonotype was seen ten or more times. The V call is TRBV7-2, the J call TRBJ2-3, with 7 bases identical to TRBD1. After removal of 0 bases from V and 10 bases from J, the junction contained 10 bases not matched to a gene. Looked up from germline, CDR1 is SGHTA and CDR2 is FQGNSA. The CDR3 has 15 amino acids. In nucleotides, the CDR3 is TGTGCCAGCAGCTTAGCGGGAACAGGGGTCCAATCGCAGTATTTT. This codes for CASSLAGTGVQSQYF.

This clonotype has a count of ten or more. The chain is built from TRBV9 and TRBJ2-5, with 9 bases aligning to TRBD1. V was pared by 2 bases and J by 1 base, with 15 bases of the junction left unmatched. Per the germline V gene, CDR1 is SGDLS and CDR2 is YYNGEE. CDR3 length: 19 amino acids. CDR3 residues: CASSVTGGLGISSQETQYF. The CDR3 DNA is TGTGCCAGCAGCGTTACAGGGGGCTTGGGAATATCGAGCCAAGAGACCCAGTACTTC.

This clonotype is a singleton in its sample. A read error may account for a junction end that differs from germline. This chain connects TRBV9 to TRBJ2-2; tentatively, D is TRBD2 (5 bases). The germline gives CDR1 SGDLS, CDR2 YYNGEE. CDR3 length: 14 residues. The CDR3 region is CASSVVGNTGELSF. In nucleotides, the CDR3 is TGTGCCAGCAGCGTAGTTGGGAACACCGGGGAGCTGTCTTTT.

In nucleotides, the CDR3 is TGCAGTGCTGCTCCGGGACAGCTAACCCCCGAGCAGTACTTC. It translates to CSAAPGQLTPEQYF. The V and J genes are TRBV20-1 and TRBJ2-7, with TRBD1 identical over 7 bases. With V trimmed by 5 bases and J by 6 bases, 13 bases remained unmatched. Germline CDR1 and CDR2: DFQATT and SNEGSKA (reference sequence). CDR3 length: 14 amino acids.

In its sample, this clonotype was seen a few times. One end of the junction does not line up with germline, which may come from a read error. The gene calls are TRBV7-7 and TRBJ2-1; 11 nucleotides align to TRBD1. CDR3 length: 15 residues. CDR1 SSHAT and CDR2 FNYEAQ come from the germline V gene (reference sequence). CDR3 bases: TGTGCTAGCAGCTCCGGGACAGGGGGCTACAATGAGCAGTTCTTC. It translates to CASSSGTGGYNEQFF. Full variable domain (outside the CDR3, taken from reference TRBV7-7 and TRBJ2-1): GAGVSQSPRYKVTKRGQDVTLRCDPISSHATLYWYQQALGQGPEFLTYFNYEAQPDKSGLPSDRFSAERPEGSISTLTIQRTEQRDSAMYRCASSSGTGGYNEQFFGPGTRLTVL.

Remarks on this clonotype: The junction shows a germline mismatch at one end, possibly a read error. The J gene is TRBJ1-5, the V gene TRBV11-3; D ambiguous. This CDR3 is 14 amino acids long. Germline CDR1 reads SGHNT; CDR2 reads YENEEA. CDR3 amino acids: CASSPTLAGGPHRF. The CDR3, as DNA: TGTGCCAGCAGCCCCACCCTAGCGGGAGGGCCCCATCGTTTT. The whole variable domain, remainder taken from reference TRBV11-3 and TRBJ1-5, is EAGVVQSPRYKIIEKKQPVAFWCNPISGHNTLYWYLQNLGQGPELLIRYENEEAVDDSQLPKDRFSAERLKGVDSTLKIQPAELGDSAVYLCASSPTLAGGPHRFGDGTRLSIL.

This clonotype showed up just a few times. The V gene is TRBV6-2 or TRBV6-3, the J gene TRBJ1-6, with unresolved D. Looked up from germline, CDR1 is MNHEY and CDR2 is SVGEGT. V was pared by 4 bases and J by 12 bases, with 13 bases between. The CDR3 length is 13 residues. The CDR3 nucleotides read TGTGCCAGCAGTTCTTCTCACAGCAAACCCCTCCACTTT. It specifies CASSSSHSKPLHF.

The V and J genes are TRBV5-6 and TRBJ2-7; TRBD2 might be the D (5 bases). The CDR3 consists of 14 residues. Trimming stripped 4 bases from V and 3 bases from J, with 14 bases between. CDR1 is SGHDT, CDR2 YYEEEE, per germline. The CDR3 spells CASSPSGKFYEQYF. The CDR3 DNA reads TGTGCCAGCAGCCCTTCCGGGAAATTCTACGAGCAGTACTTC.

The chain couples TRBV6-2 or TRBV6-3 to TRBJ2-1; D remains ambiguous. The V gene lost 2 bases and the J gene lost 8 bases, with 4 bases spanning the gap. CDR3 length equals 11 residues. Germline-derived CDR1 and CDR2 are MNHEY and SVGEGT. The CDR3 here is CASSYVDEQFF. The CDR3 DNA is TGTGCCAGCAGTTACGTAGATGAGCAGTTCTTC.

Regarding this clonotype: A read error may be the cause here, since a much bigger clone is one base away. The chain recombines TRBV9 with TRBJ1-2; D might be TRBD1 (5 bases). Trimming took 4 bases from V and 5 from J, leaving 15 bases between them. From germline, CDR1 is SGDLS and CDR2 YYNGEE. This CDR3 contains 14 residues. Here the CDR3 DNA reads TGTGCCAGCAGCCTGGGGGGGATACCGTATGGCTACACCTTC. Its protein is CASSLGGIPYGYTF.